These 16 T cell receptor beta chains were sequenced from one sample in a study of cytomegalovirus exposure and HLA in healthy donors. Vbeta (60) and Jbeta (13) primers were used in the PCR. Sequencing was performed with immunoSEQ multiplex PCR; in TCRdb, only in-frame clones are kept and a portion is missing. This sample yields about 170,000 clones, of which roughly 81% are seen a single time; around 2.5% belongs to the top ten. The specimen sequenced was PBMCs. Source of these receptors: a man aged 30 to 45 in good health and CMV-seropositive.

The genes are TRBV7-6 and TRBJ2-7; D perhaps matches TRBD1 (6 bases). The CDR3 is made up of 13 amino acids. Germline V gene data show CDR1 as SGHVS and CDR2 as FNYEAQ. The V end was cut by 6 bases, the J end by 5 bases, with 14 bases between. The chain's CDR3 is CASSYRVEDEQYF. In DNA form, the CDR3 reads TGTGCCAGCAGTTACAGGGTGGAGGACGAGCAGTACTTC. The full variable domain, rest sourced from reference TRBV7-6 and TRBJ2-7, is GAGVSQSPRYKVTKRGQDVALRCDPISGHVSLYWYRQALGQGPEFLTYFNYEAQQDKSGLPNDRFSAERPEGSISTLTIQRTEQRDSAMYRCASSYRVEDEQYFGPGTRLTVT.

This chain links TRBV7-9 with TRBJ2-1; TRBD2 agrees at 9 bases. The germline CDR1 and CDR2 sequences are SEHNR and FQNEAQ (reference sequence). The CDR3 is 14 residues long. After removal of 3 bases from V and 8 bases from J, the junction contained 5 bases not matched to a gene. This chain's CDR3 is CASSFAGGRDEQFF. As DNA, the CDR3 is TGTGCCAGCAGCTTCGCGGGAGGGAGGGATGAGCAGTTCTTC.

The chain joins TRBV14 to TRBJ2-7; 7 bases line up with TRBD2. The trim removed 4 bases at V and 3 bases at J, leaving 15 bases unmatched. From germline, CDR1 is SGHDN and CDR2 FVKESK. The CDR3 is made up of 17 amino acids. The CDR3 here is CASSREGGDPLCYEQYV. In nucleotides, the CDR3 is TGTGCCAGCAGCCGGGAGGGCGGTGATCCACTATGCTACGAGCAGTACGTC.

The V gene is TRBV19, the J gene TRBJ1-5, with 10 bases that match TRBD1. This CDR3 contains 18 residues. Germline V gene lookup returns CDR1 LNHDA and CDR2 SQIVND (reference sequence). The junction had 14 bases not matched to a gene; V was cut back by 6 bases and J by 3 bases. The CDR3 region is CASRPPGQGYWVNQPQHF. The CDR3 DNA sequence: TGTGCCAGTAGGCCCCCGGGACAGGGGTATTGGGTCAATCAGCCCCAGCATTTT.

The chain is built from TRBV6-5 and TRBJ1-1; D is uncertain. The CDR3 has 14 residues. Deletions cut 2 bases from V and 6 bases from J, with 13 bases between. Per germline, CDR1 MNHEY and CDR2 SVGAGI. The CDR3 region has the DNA TGTGCCAGCAGTTACCTCGCAGGCCTCTCTGAAGCTTTCTTT. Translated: CASSYLAGLSEAFF.

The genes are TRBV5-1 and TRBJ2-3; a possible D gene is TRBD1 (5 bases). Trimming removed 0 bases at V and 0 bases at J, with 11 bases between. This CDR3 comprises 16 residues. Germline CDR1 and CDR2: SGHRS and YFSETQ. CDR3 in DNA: TGCGCCAGCAGCTTGGGGGGCGTGACTAGCACAGATACGCAGTATTTT. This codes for CASSLGGVTSTDTQYF.

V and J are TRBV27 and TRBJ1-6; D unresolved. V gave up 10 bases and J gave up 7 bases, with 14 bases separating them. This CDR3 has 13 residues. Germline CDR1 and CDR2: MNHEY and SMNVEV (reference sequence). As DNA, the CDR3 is TGTGCCACCGCCCGACCGGGGAATTCACCCCTCCACTTT. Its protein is CATARPGNSPLHF.

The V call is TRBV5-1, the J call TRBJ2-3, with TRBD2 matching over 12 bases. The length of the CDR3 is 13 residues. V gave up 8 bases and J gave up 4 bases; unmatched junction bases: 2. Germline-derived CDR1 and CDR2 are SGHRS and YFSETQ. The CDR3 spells CASRLAGADTQYF. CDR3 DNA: TGCGCCAGTCGACTAGCGGGAGCAGATACGCAGTATTTT. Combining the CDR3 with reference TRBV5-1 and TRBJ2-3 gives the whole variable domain KAGVTQTPRYLIKTRGQQVTLSCSPISGHRSVSWYQQTPGQGLQFLFEYFSETQRNKGNFPGRFSGRQFSNSRSEMNVSTLELGDSALYLCASRLAGADTQYFGPGTRLTVL.

Written as DNA, the CDR3 is TGTGCCAGCAGCCCCTACGCGGGACCTCGGGCTGAAGCTTTCTTT. The encoded protein is CASSPYAGPRAEAFF. The chain is built from TRBV9 and TRBJ1-1; TRBD1 might be the D (5 bases). Between the trimmed V and J ends, which lost 4 bases and 6 bases, there was a span of 19 bases. Germline CDR1 SGDLS, CDR2 YYNGEE. The CDR3 runs to 15 residues. Complete variable domain (other parts from reference TRBV9 and TRBJ1-1): DSGVTQTPKHLITATGQRVTLRCSPRSGDLSVYWYQQSLDQGLQFLIQYYNGEERAKGNILERFSAQQFPDLHSELNLSSLELGDSALYFCASSPYAGPRAEAFFGQGTRLTVV.

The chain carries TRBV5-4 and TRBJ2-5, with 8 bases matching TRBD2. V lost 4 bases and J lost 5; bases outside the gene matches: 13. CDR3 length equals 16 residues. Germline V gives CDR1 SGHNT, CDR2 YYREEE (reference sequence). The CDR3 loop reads CASSGSRAGELETQYF. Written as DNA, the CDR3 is TGTGCCAGCAGCGGGTCGCGAGCGGGAGAATTGGAGACCCAGTACTTC.

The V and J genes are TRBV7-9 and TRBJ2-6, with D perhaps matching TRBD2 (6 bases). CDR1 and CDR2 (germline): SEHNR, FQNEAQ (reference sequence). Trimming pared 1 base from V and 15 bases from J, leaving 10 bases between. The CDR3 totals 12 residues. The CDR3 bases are TGTGCCAGCAGCTTAGTGGGCGGGGCCCTGACTTTC. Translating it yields CASSLVGGALTF.

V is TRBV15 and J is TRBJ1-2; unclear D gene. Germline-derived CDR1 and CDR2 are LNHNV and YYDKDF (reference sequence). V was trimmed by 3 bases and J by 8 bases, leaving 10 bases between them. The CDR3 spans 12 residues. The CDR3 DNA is TGTGCCACCAGCAGGCACAGTAAGGGCTACACCTTC. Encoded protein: CATSRHSKGYTF.

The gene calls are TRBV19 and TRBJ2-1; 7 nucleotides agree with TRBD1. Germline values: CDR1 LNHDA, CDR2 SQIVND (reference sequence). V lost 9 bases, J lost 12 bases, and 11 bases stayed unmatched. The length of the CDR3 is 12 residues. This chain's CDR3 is CARTGLKKRQFF. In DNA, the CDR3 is TGTGCCAGGACAGGGTTGAAAAAGCGGCAGTTCTTC.

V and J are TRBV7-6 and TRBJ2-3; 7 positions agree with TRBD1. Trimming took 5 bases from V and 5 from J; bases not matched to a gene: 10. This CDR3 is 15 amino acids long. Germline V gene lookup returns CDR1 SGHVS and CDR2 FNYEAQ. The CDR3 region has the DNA TGTGCCAGCAGCCCCACCGGGACAGATAAAGATACGCAGTATTTT. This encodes CASSPTGTDKDTQYF.

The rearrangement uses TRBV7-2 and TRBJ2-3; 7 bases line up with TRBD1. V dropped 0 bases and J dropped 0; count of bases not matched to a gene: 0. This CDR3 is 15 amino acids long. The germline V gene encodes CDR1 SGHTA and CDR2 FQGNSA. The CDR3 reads CASSLATGSTDTQYF. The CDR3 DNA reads TGTGCCAGCAGCTTAGCGACAGGGAGCACAGATACGCAGTATTTT.

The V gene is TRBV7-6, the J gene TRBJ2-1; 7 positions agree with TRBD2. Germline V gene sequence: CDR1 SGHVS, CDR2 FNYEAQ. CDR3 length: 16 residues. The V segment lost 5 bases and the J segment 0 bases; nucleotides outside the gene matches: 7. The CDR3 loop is CASSPSGSSSYNEQFF. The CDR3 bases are TGTGCCAGCAGCCCTAGCGGTTCGAGCTCCTACAATGAGCAGTTCTTC.